This T cell receptor beta chain was obtained from a study of post-analysis software for immune sequencing data. Study overall: Recorded subtypes: relapsing-remitting, secondary progressive, progressive-relapsing; some patients unannotated.

V was pared by 11 bases and J by 1 base, with 12 bases between. The length of the CDR3 is 13 residues. Per the germline V gene, CDR1 is WSHSY and CDR2 is SAAADI. Findings of the study overall: Among a few TRBV segments more frequent in patients than controls were TRBV5-6, TRBV5-1 and TRBV20-1. Compared with controls, patients showed significantly lower normalized Chao1 diversity. F measure grouped same-batch samples tightly together.

In the case of this clonotype: Its antigen is not identified.

Built from TCR beta cDNA, the libraries had unique molecular identifiers in them. With roughly 0.85 to 11 million T cells as the source, a few hundred thousand cDNA molecules resulted. TCRdb redid the calling of the PCR reads with MiXCR, one entry per CDR3 protein. The data hold 430,000 or so distinct CDR3 sequences, with less than 40% observed a single time. Sequencing input: blood. The chain combines TRBV10-2 with TRBJ1-5; perhaps TRBD1 as D (5 bases). The receptor's source is a girl aged 2 to 10 with multiple sclerosis. CDR3 sequence: CAGGDGSNQPQHF. The CDR3 DNA reads TGCGCCGGGGGGGACGGGAGCAATCAGCCCCAGCATTTT.